One sample yielded the 2 T cell receptor beta chains listed below, sequenced in a study of T cell responses to AZD1222 COVID-19 vaccine. This table comes from immunoSEQ multiplex PCR, and its TCRdb copy is limited to in-frame clones, with some not included. Seen here are roughly 120,000 clones, 85% to 90% observed once, and the top ten hold approximately 10%. The sample here was peripheral blood, taken on day 0 of AZD1222 vaccination. Receptors originate from an adult in good health.

The chain recombines TRBV15 with TRBJ1-2; the D is unclear. The V gene lost 0 bases and the J gene lost 4 bases, with 12 bases spanning the gap. CDR3 length: 15 amino acids. Germline CDR1 reads LNHNV; CDR2 reads YYDKDF (reference sequence). In DNA, the CDR3 is TGTGCCACCAGCAGAGATGGAGGGCGAGGCTATGGCTACACCTTC. Amino acids: CATSRDGGRGYGYTF.

The chain combines TRBV6-6 with TRBJ1-2, with D perhaps matching TRBD1 (6 bases). CDR3 length equals 20 residues. V shed 6 bases and J shed 4 bases, with 33 bases lying between them. CDR1 is MNHNY, CDR2 SVGAGI, per germline (reference sequence). This CDR3 is CASSPFRPLGRGEHGYGYTF. The CDR3 DNA is TGTGCCAGCAGCCCATTCCGACCGTTAGGCAGGGGAGAGCACGGCTATGGCTACACCTTC.